The source of this TCR beta chain is a study of T cell repertoires in cytomegalovirus infection. Study summary: Selection of CMV epitopes for the study included recently identified HLA-C-restricted and well-studied HLA-B-restricted ones. Indicated by public TCR beta signatures were CMV infection and matching HLA type. Whole-study results and caveats: Carriers of CMV and the relevant HLA type were discriminated by public TCR beta frequency. Ex vivo, HLA-C-restricted CMV-specific TCR beta clonotypes prevailed over the rest of the response.

This clonotype was counted only a few times. Antigen: not known. TCRdb recomputed calls from the reads with MiXCR, one row per CDR3 protein. The sample includes about 500,000 distinct CDR3 sequences, around 30% of them seen just once. This material consisted of cultured PBMCs, taken from culture after CMV antigen stimulation. The sequence derives from a human donor in good health (CMV status not recorded). Some clones in this sample may be carry-over from other donors' samples.

Here the CDR3 reads CASSVTGYLNEKLFF. CDR3 in DNA: TGTGCCAGCAGCGTTACAGGATACCTTAATGAAAAACTGTTTTTT. The J gene is TRBJ1-4, the V gene TRBV7-2; possible D gene TRBD1, 5 bases. This CDR3 comprises 15 residues. From germline, CDR1 is SGHTA and CDR2 FQGNSA. Trimming took 5 bases from V and 4 from J, leaving 14 bases between them.